This T cell receptor beta chain was sequenced during a study of blood T cell repertoires in COVID-19. In the study overall: Nucleic acid was either cDNA or gDNA, and it came from T cells, B-cell-depleted T cells, or PBMCs.

The table came from immunoSEQ multiplex PCR; TCRdb's copy has only in-frame clones and leaves some out. Counted here are roughly 200,000 clones, approximately 82% occurring once; the ten biggest clones make up around 7.9%. CDR1 LNHDA and CDR2 SQIVND come from the germline V gene (reference sequence). Between the trimmed V and J ends, which lost 6 bases and 9 bases, there was a span of 14 bases. This CDR3 is 13 amino acids long. The receptor comes from a man aged 35-49 years with active or convalescent COVID-19. The sample comprised peripheral blood. The V and J genes are TRBV19 and TRBJ1-4; D gene unclear. CDR3 residues: CASRPGTDQKLFF. CDR3 coding DNA: TGTGCCAGTAGACCCGGAACAGATCAAAAACTGTTTTTT.